This paragraph reports one TCR beta chain. The sample holds many counts of this clonotype. Its antigen is not yet known. No per-base quality is available; no much larger clone lies one base away. Ophthalmopathy patients had moderately to severely active disease, Clinical Activity Score of at least 3, NOSPECS grade of at least 4, and duration under 3 months. Patients with uncontrolled infections, other autoimmune diseases, pregnancy or lactation were excluded. Diagnoses were established on the basis of clinical symptoms, serum thyroxine and TRAb, thyroid ultrasound, and orbital computed tomography. Ficoll-Paque density gradient centrifugation was used to isolate PBMCs from around 10 ml of fresh peripheral blood. Total RNA was extracted with Trizol reagent, and quality was checked on an Agilent 2100 Bioanalyzer. The data were obtained in a study of T cells in Graves' hyperthyroidism and ophthalmopathy (dated by TCRdb to between 2018 and 2021). Some background on the complete study: Peripheral blood was collected at initial diagnosis, before any treatment. A discovery cohort of roughly 100 patients, approximately 44 with Graves' ophthalmopathy and approximately 60 with stable Graves' hyperthyroidism, was used to find distinguishing TCR V-J signatures. Prospective prediction of ophthalmopathy was tested in an independent validation cohort consisting of roughly 19 hyperthyroidism patients and over 15 patients who later progressed to ophthalmopathy. The approximately 100 discovery patients were divided at random into training and test sets in a 7:3 ratio. In addition, the study compared T-cell repertoires in thyroid tissue and in blood from roughly 6 Graves' hyperthyroidism patients. After sampling, hyperthyroidism patients received methimazole starting at 30 mg daily, and ophthalmopathy patients received high-dose intravenous methylprednisolone. The paper describes TCR Vbeta CDR3 sequencing of 120 to 150 peripheral blood samples, made up of about 40 ophthalmopathy patients, over 70 hyperthyroidism patients and 17 progressor patients.

Study-wide findings and limitations: A 13 V-J signature model separated ophthalmopathy from stable hyperthyroidism, with around 88% sensitivity and roughly 82% specificity in cross-validation and 80%/75% in testing. In validation, progression to ophthalmopathy was predicted by the model with more than 65% sensitivity and roughly 76% specificity, a median of about 6 months before onset. Sample size was not statistically predetermined, and investigators were not blinded to group allocation. Blood samples also contained most of the expanded thyroid clonotypes (frequency above 0.001), which suggests that blood repertoires may reflect thyroid immune responses.

The CDR3 goes from the cysteine to the phenylalanine over 14 residues. CDR3 DNA is the only sequence kept; it has 42 bases, read in frame from the first base. CDR1 and CDR2 are read off the germline V gene (reference sequence) as DFQATT and SNEGSKA. V was cut back by 5 bases and J by 5 bases, leaving a gap of 18 bases between them. The TCR beta CDR3 regions were amplified from RNA transcripts. The TCR CDR3 was subjected to a first round of RT-PCR using the HTBI primer set and the Qiagen OneStep RT-PCR kit. Libraries were constructed in a second round of multiplex PCR, after which size selection and purification were carried out. Libraries were sequenced paired-end with 100 bp reads on an Illumina HiSeq2000. In the paper's pipeline: SOAPnuke was used to process the raw data, with reads discarded if the reads contained adapters or uncalled bases, had a mean Phred below 15, or lacked an exact constant-primer or identifier match. COPE v1.2.5 was used to merge high-quality paired reads, and clonotypes were defined as unique nucleotide sequences. MiTCR v1.1 was used to align clonotypes to the IMGT TRBV, TRBD and TRBJ reference segments. The analysis included only V-J combinations with a frequency above 0.0001, which together covered around 99% of the repertoires. The TCS score was defined as F50 (clonal expansion) divided by E x V (chaos), with BLOSUM62-based TCRdist calculated between CDR3 peptides within each V-J. Welch's t-statistics and random forest reduced around 510 V-J features to 10 to 15, which were used in a naive Bayes classifier (R e1071). TCRdb itself trimmed the public reads at Q25 with fastp, ran MiXCR and retained productive beta chains. Rows matching on CDR3 protein sequence are summarized as one entry with the most common DNA and genes. The V and J calls, along with clone size, are taken from TCRdb and not from the paper's own processing. For this sample the table gives about 350,000 distinct CDR3 sequences, of which over 12% were detected only once. The ten largest clones add up to about 20% of the sample.

The source material was blood. The receptor was isolated from a woman aged 55-69 years with Graves' ophthalmopathy. This chain is built from TRBV20-1 and TRBJ1-1; TRBD1 is perhaps the D gene, given 5 matching bases. The DNA is as follows: TGCAGTGCTCCGCTTTGGGGCAGAGGGACTGAAGCTTTCTTT. Its translation is CSAPLWGRGTEAFF.